These 22 T cell receptor beta chains were sequenced from one sample in a study of technical replicates of blood from several donors (dated by TCRdb to 2016 to 2017). Libraries were built with the immunoSEQ multiplex PCR assay. TCRdb took this table from immuneACCESS and kept in-frame rearrangements with V and J called. Such tables lack part of the clones; where checked against another copy, unresolved V genes explain under half of the gap, and the rest is unexplained. This sample holds around 78,000 clones; around 94% were observed only once. The ten most abundant clones make up over 0.2% of the sample. The specimen sequenced was T cells isolated from PBMCs. These receptors came from a human donor in good health.

J is TRBJ2-7 and V is TRBV2; TRBD1 matches at 9 bases. Germline CDR1 SNHLY, CDR2 FYNNEI. The CDR3 covers 14 residues. Trimming removed 6 bases from V and 3 bases from J; junction bases left unmatched: 6. CDR3 bases: TGTGCCAGCAGGCCGGGACAGGGTGGCTACGAGCAGTACTTC. This gives the protein CASRPGQGGYEQYF.

V is TRBV6-1 and J is TRBJ1-2, with 9 bases identical to TRBD1. The CDR3 has 18 residues. The J segment lost 8 bases and the V segment lost 0 bases, leaving 16 bases of the junction unmatched. Germline lookup yields CDR1 MNHNS and CDR2 SASEGT. The CDR3 nucleotides are TGTGCCAGCAGTGAAGCGCCTTCCGGGACAGGGTTCTTGTTGGGCTACACCTTC. This translates into CASSEAPSGTGFLLGYTF.

For this clone: The junction and the germline gene differ at one end; a read error may be behind it. The rearrangement joins TRBV7-7 to TRBJ2-3; 10 bases line up with TRBD1. This CDR3 is built from 14 residues. Germline CDR1 SSHAT, CDR2 FNYEAQ (reference sequence). CDR3: CASSLGQGVDTQYF. As DNA, the CDR3 is TGTGCTAGCAGCTTAGGACAGGGGGTCGATACGCAGTATTTT.

The genes are TRBV10-3 and TRBJ2-1; TRBD2 aligns across 9 bases. This CDR3 region has 15 residues. Trimming took 2 bases from V and 4 from J; bases not matched to a gene: 3. Germline loops: CDR1 ENHRY, CDR2 SYGVKD. This CDR3 reads CAISEPGLAYNEQFF. Written as DNA, the CDR3 is TGTGCCATCAGTGAGCCGGGACTAGCTTACAATGAGCAGTTCTTC.

This clone appeared once. This chain connects TRBV6-5 to TRBJ2-1; a possible D gene is TRBD2 (5 bases). V lost 4 bases and J lost 0, with 13 bases in between. Looked up from germline, CDR1 is MNHEY and CDR2 is SVGAGI. The CDR3 contains 16 residues. CDR3 amino acids: CASSLGLAFSYNEQFF. CDR3 nucleotide sequence: TGTGCCAGCAGTTTAGGTCTAGCCTTCTCCTACAATGAGCAGTTCTTC.

The V call is TRBV2, the J call TRBJ2-3; tentative D call: TRBD2 (6 bases). The germline V and J ends were trimmed by 9 bases and 2 bases, with 15 bases remaining between them. CDR1 is SNHLY and CDR2 is FYNNEI in the germline V gene. This CDR3 has 14 residues. The chain's CDR3 is CASIGLRATDTQYF. The CDR3 DNA follows: TGTGCCAGTATAGGACTACGAGCCACAGATACGCAGTATTTT.

This rearrangement joins TRBV28 to TRBJ2-7; D gene unclear. This CDR3 has 15 residues. CDR1 is MDHEN, CDR2 SYDVKM, per germline. The ends were cut back, 5 bases at V and 4 bases at J, with 18 bases in the middle. CDR3 residues: CASSRPPGRTYEQYF. As DNA, the CDR3 is TGTGCCAGCAGTAGGCCCCCAGGCAGAACGTACGAGCAGTACTTC.

The V and J genes are TRBV6-1 and TRBJ1-5; D unclear. Germline V CDR1 and CDR2: MNHNS, SASEGT. This CDR3 is built from 16 residues. V lost 2 bases, J lost 0 bases, and 11 bases lay in between. For the CDR3, the DNA is TGTGCCAGCAGTGAACTTCAGGTTAATAGCAATCAGCCCCAGCATTTT. This codes for CASSELQVNSNQPQHF.

This chain connects TRBV7-9 to TRBJ2-3, with D tentatively TRBD1 (6 bases). The V end lost 4 bases, the J end lost 0 bases, and 14 bases lay between the germline ends. Germline lookup yields CDR1 SEHNR and CDR2 FQNEAQ (reference sequence). The CDR3 runs 16 residues. CDR3 coding DNA: TGTGCCAGCAGCTCAGCTACAGGGATGAGCACAGATACGCAGTATTTT. Protein sequence: CASSSATGMSTDTQYF.

This chain uses TRBV30 with TRBJ1-1; D is perhaps TRBD1 (6 bases). CDR3 size: 13 residues. Germline loops: CDR1 GTSNPN, CDR2 SVGIG (reference sequence). V lost 3 bases, J lost 1 base, and 9 bases lay in between. CDR3: CAWSLGGNTEAFF. In DNA form, the CDR3 reads TGTGCCTGGAGCCTAGGGGGGAACACTGAAGCTTTCTTT. Drawing the rest from reference TRBV30 and TRBJ1-1, the complete variable domain is SQTIHQWPATLVQPVGSPLSLECTVEGTSNPNLYWYRQAAGRGLQLLFYSVGIGQISSEVPQNLSASRPQDRQFILSSKKLLLSDSGFYLCAWSLGGNTEAFFGQGTRLTVV.

The V gene is TRBV6-1, the J gene TRBJ2-1, with TRBD2 identical over 11 bases. Germline V gene lookup returns CDR1 MNHNS and CDR2 SASEGT. J was trimmed by 4 bases and V by 1 base; bases with no gene match: 0. The CDR3 runs 15 residues. CDR3 DNA: TGTGCCAGCAGTGAAGGGACTAGCGGGTACAATGAGCAGTTCTTC. It specifies CASSEGTSGYNEQFF.

This chain joins TRBV4-1 and TRBJ2-1, with D perhaps matching TRBD2 (6 bases). The CDR3 covers 15 residues. CDR1 and CDR2 (germline): MGHRA, YSYEKL. The germline V and J ends were trimmed by 1 base and 7 bases, with 14 bases remaining between them. CDR3 region: CASSQVGRYLNEQFF. The CDR3 DNA reads as TGCGCCAGCAGCCAAGTCGGGAGATATCTAAATGAGCAGTTCTTC.

This sequence joins TRBV7-9 and TRBJ1-1; tentative D call: TRBD1 (5 bases). Trimming left V 5 bases short and J 2 bases short, with 18 bases between. CDR1 is SEHNR, CDR2 FQNEAQ, per germline (reference sequence). CDR3 length equals 16 residues. Here the CDR3 reads CASSPIAVGANTEAFF. CDR3 DNA: TGTGCCAGCAGCCCGATAGCGGTTGGGGCTAACACTGAAGCTTTCTTT.

The chain joins TRBV28 to TRBJ2-7; TRBD2 might be the D (5 bases). The CDR3 has 15 amino acids. Trimming removed 5 bases at V and 4 bases at J, with 18 bases between. CDR1 and CDR2 from the germline V gene are MDHEN and SYDVKM. The CDR3 DNA sequence: TGTGCCAGCAGTCCCTCCCTAACGGGGAAATACGAGCAGTACTTC. Translation gives CASSPSLTGKYEQYF.

V gene TRBV29-1 combines with J gene TRBJ2-2; TRBD1 might be the D (6 bases). Germline values: CDR1 SQVTM, CDR2 ANQGSEA. CDR3 size: 14 residues. V lost 7 bases and J 1 base, leaving 13 bases between the germline ends. CDR3 residues: CSATVQGNTGELFF. CDR3 in DNA: TGCAGCGCTACCGTACAGGGGAACACCGGGGAGCTGTTTTTT.

V gene TRBV5-1 combines with J gene TRBJ1-6; 10 nucleotides line up with TRBD1. This CDR3 comprises 13 residues. V dropped 5 bases and J dropped 8; count of bases not matched to a gene: 1. Per germline, CDR1 SGHRS and CDR2 YFSETQ. The DNA for the CDR3 is TGCGCCAGCAGTGGGACAGGGGATTCACCCCTCCACTTT. Protein sequence: CASSGTGDSPLHF. Filled out from reference TRBV5-1 and TRBJ1-6, the complete variable domain reads KAGVTQTPRYLIKTRGQQVTLSCSPISGHRSVSWYQQTPGQGLQFLFEYFSETQRNKGNFPGRFSGRQFSNSRSEMNVSTLELGDSALYLCASSGTGDSPLHFGNGTRLTVT.

This rearrangement joins TRBV29-1 to TRBJ2-1; 7 bases agree with TRBD1. With V trimmed by 3 bases and J by 4 bases, 6 bases remained unmatched. This CDR3 contains 14 residues. Germline V lookup: CDR1 SQVTM, CDR2 ANQGSEA. DNA of the CDR3: TGCAGCGTTGAGATCTGGACAGGTTACAATGAGCAGTTCTTC. This gives the protein CSVEIWTGYNEQFF.

In its sample, this clone was seen once. The J gene is TRBJ2-3, the V gene TRBV19, with D possibly matching TRBD2 (6 bases). Trimming pared 4 bases from V and 3 bases from J, leaving 11 bases between. CDR1 is LNHDA and CDR2 is SQIVND in the germline V gene (reference sequence). The CDR3 runs 14 residues. CDR3 in amino acids: CASSRGTATDTQYF. CDR3 nucleotide sequence: TGTGCCAGTAGTAGGGGGACTGCAACAGATACGCAGTATTTT.

This clone was detected once. This chain joins TRBV7-3 and TRBJ1-4; D may be TRBD1 (6 bases). Deletions cut 5 bases from V and 4 bases from J, with 20 bases between. CDR1 is SGHTA and CDR2 is FQGTGA in the germline V gene. CDR3 length: 17 residues. CDR3 nucleotides: TGTGCCAGCAGCCCGACCTATCCGGACAGACTTAATGAAAAACTGTTTTTT. Translation gives CASSPTYPDRLNEKLFF.

This chain links TRBV10-2 with TRBJ1-2, with TRBD1 as a possible D gene (6 bases). V was pared by 3 bases and J by 7 bases, with 15 bases between. CDR1 is WSHSY, CDR2 SAAADI, per germline. CDR3 length: 14 residues. The CDR3 sequence: CASSDEGGTSGYTF. The CDR3 DNA reads as TGCGCCAGCAGTGATGAAGGGGGAACAAGTGGCTACACCTTC.

This sequence joins TRBV9 and TRBJ2-2; D uncertain. V was clipped by 0 bases and J by 3 bases, with 9 bases between them. The germline CDR1 and CDR2 sequences are SGDLS and YYNGEE. The CDR3 sequence is 15 residues long. The CDR3, as DNA: TGTGCCAGCAGCGTAGCTCACAGCTACACCGGGGAGCTGTTTTTT. Its protein product is CASSVAHSYTGELFF.

This rearrangement joins TRBV2 to TRBJ2-2, with a possible D match to TRBD2 (5 bases). This CDR3 is built from 13 residues. CDR1 and CDR2 (germline): SNHLY, FYNNEI. Trimming left V 11 bases short and J 3 bases short, with 13 bases between. The CDR3 protein is CAALRADTGELFF. In nucleotides, the CDR3 is TGTGCCGCCCTGAGGGCGGACACCGGGGAGCTGTTTTTT. The variable domain in full, completed from reference TRBV2 and TRBJ2-2, reads EPEVTQTPSHQVTQMGQEVILRCVPISNHLYFYWYRQILGQKVEFLVSFYNNEISEKSEIFDDQFSVERPDGSNFTLKIRSTKLEDSAMYFCAALRADTGELFFGEGSRLTVL.